This T cell receptor beta chain was captured in a study of radiotherapy plus CTLA-4 blockade in lung cancer. Whole-study results and caveats: Interferon-beta, together with early blood T cell clone dynamics, reportedly best predicted response.

Details on this clone: Antigen unknown.

CDR3 length: 14 residues. Germline CDR1 is SGHNT and CDR2 is YYREEE (reference sequence). Trimming took 5 bases from V and 2 from J; bases not matched to a gene: 5. Clones were sequenced by immunoSEQ multiplex PCR, and TCRdb holds only the in-frame ones, with some missing. The sample contains 23,000 or so clones, 60% to 75% of which appear only once. The sample consisted of peripheral blood, taken from a patient treated with radiotherapy plus ipilimumab. The clonotype was recovered from a human donor with non-small cell lung cancer whose response to radiotherapy plus ipilimumab could not be evaluated. The chain recombines TRBV5-4 with TRBJ2-7, with 9 bases that match TRBD2. This CDR3 is CASSSTSGTYEQYF. Written as DNA, the CDR3 is TGTGCCAGCAGTTCGACTAGCGGAACCTACGAGCAGTACTTC.